The 25 T cell receptor beta chains presented below share a single source sample, sequenced in a study of PD-1 blockade in mismatch repair-deficient tumors. Only in-frame clones appear in the TCRdb table, and some are missing; sequencing was by immunoSEQ multiplex PCR. The sample includes 120,000 or so clones, around 87% seen only once; the top ten take about 13%. This specimen was peripheral blood, taken 44 weeks after starting pembrolizumab. Every receptor here comes from an adult with mismatch repair-deficient cancer.

The rearrangement links TRBV19 to TRBJ2-7, with 9 bases fitting TRBD2. Looked up from germline, CDR1 is LNHDA and CDR2 is SQIVND (reference sequence). The CDR3 is 13 amino acids. Unmatched junction bases numbered 3, after V lost 7 bases and J lost 2 bases. The CDR3 reads CASTSGTTYEQYF. CDR3 nucleotide sequence: TGTGCCAGTACTAGCGGGACAACCTACGAGCAGTACTTC.

The chain couples TRBV9 to TRBJ2-2; D not resolved. The CDR3 has 13 residues. Trimming removed 4 bases at V and 4 bases at J, with 8 bases between. Germline assignment: CDR1 SGDLS and CDR2 YYNGEE. CDR3 coding DNA: TGTGCCAGCAGCTCAGACGGCACCGGGGAGCTGTTTTTT. Protein product: CASSSDGTGELFF.

V is TRBV29-1 and J is TRBJ2-1, with D unclear. Germline loops: CDR1 SQVTM, CDR2 ANQGSEA. This CDR3 has 11 amino acids. Between the trimmed V and J ends, which lost 4 bases and 0 bases, there was a span of 1 base. As DNA, the CDR3 is TGCAGCGTTGTCTCCTACAATGAGCAGTTCTTC. Its translation: CSVVSYNEQFF.

This clone was counted between two and nine times. This chain's CDR3 is CASSEGNQPQHF. The CDR3 bases are TGTGCCAGCAGTGAGGGGAATCAGCCCCAGCATTTT. The J gene is TRBJ1-5, the V gene TRBV6-1; D not resolved. Germline V gene data show CDR1 as MNHNS and CDR2 as SASEGT. V lost 3 bases to trimming and J lost 4 bases, with 4 bases between them. This CDR3 has 12 amino acids.

This clone has a single count. CDR3 in DNA: TGTGCCAGCAGCCAAGATAAAATCGGTGCAGACAGACTACCCTACGAGCAGTACTTC. Its protein product is CASSQDKIGADRLPYEQYF. The V and J genes are TRBV4-2 and TRBJ2-7, with D perhaps TRBD1 or TRBD2 (5 bases each). Looked up from germline, CDR1 is LGHNA and CDR2 is YNFKEQ. This CDR3 has 19 residues. Trimming shortened V by 0 bases and J by 2 bases, and 23 bases separated the two germline ends.

This sequence joins TRBV5-1 and TRBJ2-4, with D maybe TRBD2 (6 bases). V was trimmed by 5 bases and J by 0 bases, leaving 6 bases between them. This CDR3 is 13 amino acids long. Germline V lookup: CDR1 SGHRS, CDR2 YFSETQ. The CDR3 bases are TGCGCCAGCAGGGAGGGAGCCAAAAACATTCAGTACTTC. This encodes CASREGAKNIQYF.

The chain couples TRBV6-5 to TRBJ2-7, with 8 bases identical to TRBD1. This CDR3 is built from 15 residues. V was pared by 2 bases and J by 2 bases, with 5 bases of the junction left unmatched. Germline lookup yields CDR1 MNHEY and CDR2 SVGAGI. The CDR3 nucleotides read TGTGCCAGCAGTTACACCGGGACAGGCACCTACGAGCAGTACTTC. It translates to CASSYTGTGTYEQYF.

This chain uses TRBV2 with TRBJ1-4, with unresolved D. V lost 5 bases and J 6 bases, leaving 13 bases between the germline ends. Germline V gene data show CDR1 as SNHLY and CDR2 as FYNNEI. This CDR3 has 14 amino acids. The chain's CDR3 is CASSWEGGDEKLFF. The CDR3 DNA is TGTGCCAGCAGTTGGGAAGGTGGCGATGAAAAACTGTTTTTT.

This clone came up a few times. This sequence joins TRBV30 and TRBJ1-2, with unresolved D. V gave up 3 bases and J gave up 8 bases, with 13 bases separating them. The CDR3 runs to 12 residues. CDR1 is GTSNPN, CDR2 SVGIG, per germline (reference sequence). The CDR3 region is CAWRSLLEGYTF. CDR3 coding DNA: TGTGCCTGGAGGTCGTTGCTAGAGGGCTACACCTTC.

The count of this clone is one. The V and J genes are TRBV7-8 and TRBJ2-2; a weak D match, TRBD2 (6 bases). CDR1 and CDR2 from the germline V gene are SGHVS and FQNEAQ. The CDR3 spans 15 residues. V shed 5 bases and J shed 6 bases, with 16 bases lying between them. The CDR3, as DNA: TGTGCCAGCAGCAGTACGGGGGAGAGGTCCGGGGAGCTGTTTTTT. Translated, it gives CASSSTGERSGELFF.

The V and J genes are TRBV18 and TRBJ2-7, with D perhaps TRBD1 or TRBD2 (5 bases each). CDR1 and CDR2 (germline): KGHSH, LQKENI. The CDR3 contains 12 residues. The V end lost 3 bases, the J end lost 6 bases, and 9 bases lay between the germline ends. CDR3 region: CASSPRGGEQYF. CDR3 sequence (DNA): TGTGCCAGCTCACCGAGGGGCGGCGAGCAGTACTTC. Complete variable domain (other parts from reference TRBV18 and TRBJ2-7): NAGVMQNPRHLVRRRGQEARLRCSPMKGHSHVYWYRQLPEEGLKFMVYLQKENIIDESGMPKERFSAEFPKEGPSILRIQQVVRGDSAAYFCASSPRGGEQYFGPGTRLTVT.

Remarks on this clone: Compared with germline, one end of the junction differs, possibly owing to a read error. This sequence joins TRBV2 and TRBJ2-7, with 7 nucleotides matching TRBD1. Germline V lookup: CDR1 SNHLY, CDR2 FYNNEI. This CDR3 comprises 13 residues. The CDR3 DNA reads as TGTGCCAGCAGTGAAGGAGGGGGCTACGGGCAGTACTTC. Residues: CASSEGGGYGQYF.

The rearrangement uses TRBV5-1 and TRBJ1-2; 7 bases are a match to TRBD1. The CDR3 consists of 13 residues. The trim removed 5 bases at V and 4 bases at J, leaving 5 bases unmatched. The germline V gene has CDR1 SGHRS and CDR2 YFSETQ. CDR3 region: CASSFGTAYGYTF. For the CDR3, the DNA is TGCGCCAGCAGTTTCGGGACAGCCTATGGCTACACCTTC.

This clone is a singleton in its sample. V usage is TRBV5-5 and J usage is TRBJ2-2, with TRBD2 matching 8 bases. J gave up 6 bases and V 2 bases, and 6 bases lay outside the gene matches. The length of the CDR3 is 15 residues. CDR1 SGHKS and CDR2 YYEKEE come from the germline V gene (reference sequence). This CDR3 reads CASSFFIGGAGELFF. The CDR3, as DNA: TGTGCCAGCAGCTTTTTTATCGGGGGGGCCGGGGAGCTGTTTTTT.

This rearrangement joins TRBV6-5 to TRBJ2-7, with D unresolved. The CDR3 contains 12 residues. V was pared by 4 bases and J by 4 bases, with 8 bases between. Germline lookup yields CDR1 MNHEY and CDR2 SVGAGI. The CDR3 sequence: CASSSGSYEQYF. CDR3 sequence (DNA): TGTGCCAGCAGTTCCGGGTCTTACGAGCAGTACTTC.

The V gene is TRBV9, the J gene TRBJ2-7; the D gene is possibly TRBD1 (5 bases). This CDR3 is built from 14 residues. V gave up 3 bases and J gave up 2 bases, with 12 bases separating them. In germline, CDR1 is SGDLS, CDR2 YYNGEE. CDR3 amino acids: CASSANRPPYEQYF. CDR3 bases: TGTGCCAGCAGCGCCAACAGGCCCCCCTACGAGCAGTACTTC.

The chain recombines TRBV20-1 with TRBJ2-7; D remains ambiguous. The CDR3 extends over 10 amino acids. The V gene's germline CDR1 is DFQATT and CDR2 SNEGSKA (reference sequence). Trimming cost V 4 bases and J 7 bases, with 8 bases left between them. The CDR3 is CSAKSGEQYF. The CDR3 DNA sequence: TGCAGTGCTAAGTCTGGGGAGCAGTACTTC.

The chain is built from TRBV4-1 and TRBJ2-7; no definite D call. CDR3 length: 17 amino acids. The germline CDR1 and CDR2 sequences are MGHRA and YSYEKL. The V gene lost 2 bases and the J gene lost 2 bases, with 19 bases spanning the gap. The chain's CDR3 is CASSQLLFRDGTYEQYF. DNA of the CDR3: TGCGCCAGCAGCCAATTACTGTTCCGAGACGGCACCTACGAGCAGTACTTC.

V and J are TRBV5-1 and TRBJ2-4; 10 bases map to TRBD1. The V gene's germline CDR1 is SGHRS and CDR2 YFSETQ. J gave up 1 base and V 4 bases, and 2 bases lay outside the gene matches. The CDR3 extends over 15 amino acids. The CDR3 nucleotides read TGCGCCAGCAGCGCGGGACAGGGGGCCAAAAACATTCAGTACTTC. Protein: CASSAGQGAKNIQYF.

V and J are TRBV6-1 and TRBJ2-7; 10 bases align to TRBD2. Trimming removed 5 bases from V and 2 bases from J; junction bases left unmatched: 6. The germline V gene has CDR1 MNHNS and CDR2 SASEGT. The length of the CDR3 is 15 residues. This chain's CDR3 is CASSLQLAGAYEQYF. In DNA, the CDR3 is TGTGCCAGCAGTTTACAGCTAGCGGGGGCCTACGAGCAGTACTTC.

In this sample, this clone turned up once. The chain combines TRBV7-9 with TRBJ1-2; D is possibly TRBD1 (6 bases). Germline loops: CDR1 SEHNR, CDR2 FQNEAQ (reference sequence). This CDR3 has 18 amino acids. Between the trimmed V and J ends, which lost 0 bases and 2 bases, there was a span of 19 bases. CDR3 loop: CASSLARTACTTNYGYTF. Here the CDR3 DNA reads TGTGCCAGCAGCTTAGCGAGGACAGCTTGTACAACAAACTATGGCTACACCTTC.

The chain links TRBV4-1 to TRBJ2-5; tentatively, D is TRBD1 (5 bases). CDR1 is MGHRA and CDR2 is YSYEKL in the germline V gene. The V end lost 0 bases, the J end lost 7 bases, and 15 bases lay between the germline ends. The CDR3 loop spans 15 amino acids. In DNA form, the CDR3 reads TGCGCCAGCAGCCAAGAATCTCGCAGGGAAGTGACCCAGTACTTC. This codes for CASSQESRREVTQYF.

The V call is TRBV30, the J call TRBJ2-5; maybe TRBD2 (5 bases). The V and J ends lost 0 bases and 4 bases respectively, with 9 bases between them. CDR1 GTSNPN and CDR2 SVGIG come from the germline V gene (reference sequence). CDR3 length equals 13 residues. The CDR3 nucleotides are TGTGCCTGGAGTGTACGGGGTCGAGAGACCCAGTACTTC. Translating it yields CAWSVRGRETQYF.

This sequence joins TRBV7-3 and TRBJ2-1; the match to TRBD2 covers 7 bases. The CDR3 sequence is 16 residues long. Germline trimming cut 7 bases from V and 12 bases from J; bases unmatched to any gene: 21. Germline CDR1 SGHTA, CDR2 FQGTGA. The CDR3 DNA reads TGTGCCAGCAACCCATGGGCGGGAGCACCGATGGGGAGGCAGTTCTTC. The encoded protein is CASNPWAGAPMGRQFF.

A single count supports this clone. The rearrangement links TRBV10-1 to TRBJ2-1, with TRBD1 identical over 8 bases. The CDR3 has 19 residues. CDR1 and CDR2 (germline): WNHNN, SYGVQD (reference sequence). V was clipped by 2 bases and J by 3 bases; unmatched bases: 15. Here the CDR3 DNA reads TGCGCCAGCAGTGAGGTCCTCCCCCGGGACAGGCCAAGCTACAATGAGCAGTTCTTC. Amino acids: CASSEVLPRDRPSYNEQFF.